This TCR beta chain is drawn from a study of beta chain features in type 1 diabetes. Study-wide results and limits: The study found that naive, central memory and Treg TCRB repertoires appeared more similar in patients than in healthy donors. Shorter TCRB CDR3s, moderately but significantly so, were found in Type 1 diabetes patients in all four CD4+ subsets. Junctions at VDJ sites from type 1 diabetes patients had fewer insertions and more deletions.

This clone was recorded a few times. The antigen is not known. A junction boundary mismatches the germline segment, possibly from a read error. As every portion of the isolated RNA was reverse transcribed, the sequencing read expressed TCRB transcripts. Roughly 3.6 million reads was the average for naive, central memory and regulatory T cell samples. Repertoires were generated with immunoSEQ multiplex PCR, while TCRdb's copy carries only in-frame clones and drops some. The sample includes around 160,000 clones, approximately 8.7% of them seen just once. The sequenced sample consisted of central memory CD4+ T cells from blood. This TCR was sampled from a woman in her twenties or thirties with type 1 diabetes.

CDR3 region: CASSQGQNQETQYF. Written as DNA, the CDR3 is TGTGCCAGCAGCCAAGGACAGAACCAAGAGACCCAGTACTTC. V and J are TRBV4-1 and TRBJ2-5, with D perhaps TRBD1 (6 bases). Germline V CDR1 and CDR2: MGHRA, YSYEKL. The CDR3 has 14 amino acids.